Following are 26 T cell receptor beta chains from one sample sequenced in a study of T cell repertoires in cytomegalovirus infection. In TCRdb, the reads were re-called with MiXCR into one record per CDR3 protein. The data hold roughly 130,000 distinct CDR3 sequences, with less than 9.5% observed a single time. The material sequenced was PBMCs. The receptors shown here come from a human donor in good health (CMV status not recorded). Some clones in this sample may be carry-over from other donors' samples.

This clonotype was picked up many times. The V gene is TRBV12-3 or TRBV12-4, the J gene TRBJ1-5, with D perhaps matching TRBD1 (6 bases). This CDR3 has 15 residues. Trimming left V 0 bases short and J 4 bases short, with 10 bases between. The CDR3 nucleotides are TGTGCCAGCAGTTTAGCGAAGGGGGGAAATCAGCCCCAGCATTTT. As protein: CASSLAKGGNQPQHF.

This chain connects TRBV12-3 or TRBV12-4 to TRBJ2-3, with TRBD2 as a possible D gene (6 bases). The CDR3 extends over 16 amino acids. V lost 2 bases and J lost 6, with 18 bases in between. CDR3 sequence reads: CASSLSGGPVSDTQYF. The CDR3 bases are TGTGCCAGCAGTTTAAGTGGAGGGCCCGTTTCGGATACGCAGTATTTT.

This clonotype has just a few counts. This chain uses TRBV5-1 with TRBJ1-1; a possible D gene is TRBD1 (6 bases). CDR1 is SGHRS, CDR2 YFSETQ, per germline. This CDR3 is 15 amino acids long. V was shortened by 9 bases and J by 1 base, with 19 bases between the two germline ends. CDR3 protein: CATRGTAGKNTEAFF. CDR3 nucleotide sequence: TGCGCCACCAGGGGAACGGCAGGGAAGAACACTGAAGCTTTCTTT. Supplemented by reference TRBV5-1 and TRBJ1-1, the full variable domain reads KAGVTQTPRYLIKTRGQQVTLSCSPISGHRSVSWYQQTPGQGLQFLFEYFSETQRNKGNFPGRFSGRQFSNSRSEMNVSTLELGDSALYLCATRGTAGKNTEAFFGQGTRLTVV.

There are many counts of this clonotype. The J gene is TRBJ1-2, the V gene TRBV9, with D tentatively TRBD1 (6 bases). Trimming stripped 0 bases from V and 4 bases from J, with 10 bases between. The CDR3 length is 14 residues. The germline V gene has CDR1 SGDLS and CDR2 YYNGEE. The CDR3 spells CASSVAEDSYGYTF. The DNA of the CDR3 is TGTGCCAGCAGCGTAGCTGAGGACAGCTATGGCTACACCTTC.

This clonotype was counted between two and nine times. This rearrangement joins TRBV7-9 to TRBJ2-2; 13 nucleotides agree with TRBD2. The CDR3 contains 15 residues. Germline-derived CDR1 and CDR2 are SEHNR and FQNEAQ (reference sequence). V dropped 6 bases and J dropped 10; count of bases not matched to a gene: 8. In nucleotides, the CDR3 is TGTGCCAGCAGGACTAGCGGGGGGAAAGGAGTGGAGCTGTTTTTT. It translates to CASRTSGGKGVELFF.

This clonotype was seen more than once but under ten times. The V call is TRBV20-1, the J call TRBJ2-5, with TRBD2 matching over 11 bases. The V gene's germline CDR1 is DFQATT and CDR2 SNEGSKA (reference sequence). The CDR3 is 14 amino acids. The CDR3 region is CSAPGLAEQETQYF. The CDR3 coding sequence is TGCAGCGCACCGGGACTAGCGGAGCAAGAGACCCAGTACTTC.

This clonotype was recorded a few times. CDR3: CASSLTGYSGNTIYF. The CDR3 bases are TGTGCCAGCAGTTTGACAGGGTACTCTGGAAACACCATATATTTT. V gene TRBV12-3 or TRBV12-4 combines with J gene TRBJ1-3; 7 bases are shared with TRBD1. Trimming cost V 3 bases and J 0 bases; bases outside gene matches: 2. The CDR3 runs 15 residues.

This clonotype was found many times. The rearrangement uses TRBV19 and TRBJ2-1; 9 nucleotides match TRBD2. This CDR3 comprises 15 residues. CDR1 and CDR2 (germline): LNHDA, SQIVND (reference sequence). With V trimmed by 3 bases and J by 9 bases, 9 bases remained unmatched. The CDR3 here is CASSMSSGGLAEQFF. The CDR3 nucleotides read TGTGCCAGTAGTATGAGTAGCGGGGGTTTGGCTGAGCAGTTCTTC.

The V call is TRBV7-2, the J call TRBJ1-3, with 7 positions matching TRBD1. The CDR3 sequence is 16 residues long. The trim removed 5 bases at V and 3 bases at J, leaving 10 bases unmatched. The germline CDR1 and CDR2 sequences are SGHTA and FQGNSA. This CDR3 reads CASSLPQGVGGNTIYF. The CDR3 DNA follows: TGTGCCAGCAGCCTACCTCAGGGGGTAGGTGGAAACACCATATATTTT. Full variable domain (remainder filled in from reference TRBV7-2 and TRBJ1-3): GAGVSQSPSNKVTEKGKDVELRCDPISGHTALYWYRQSLGQGLEFLIYFQGNSAPDKSGLPSDRFSAERTGGSVSTLTIQRTQQEDSAVYLCASSLPQGVGGNTIYFGEGSWLTVV.

This clonotype was detected ten times or more. The gene calls are TRBV4-1 and TRBJ1-1; D is uncertain. CDR1 MGHRA and CDR2 YSYEKL come from the germline V gene. The CDR3 is 14 residues long. V was trimmed by 4 bases and J by 3 bases, leaving 12 bases between them. In DNA form, the CDR3 reads TGCGCCAGCAGCCTCAGGATACCCCACACTGAAGCTTTCTTT. Its translation is CASSLRIPHTEAFF.

This clonotype turned up a few times. The chain carries TRBV5-1 and TRBJ1-1; 7 bases line up with TRBD1. The CDR3 extends over 14 amino acids. Germline V gene lookup returns CDR1 SGHRS and CDR2 YFSETQ. V shed 5 bases and J 5 bases; nucleotides not matched to a gene: 9. The CDR3 DNA reads TGCGCCAGCAGTCGAGGACAGGTGGTAACTGAAGCTTTCTTT. Translated, it gives CASSRGQVVTEAFF. Filled out from reference TRBV5-1 and TRBJ1-1, the complete variable domain reads KAGVTQTPRYLIKTRGQQVTLSCSPISGHRSVSWYQQTPGQGLQFLFEYFSETQRNKGNFPGRFSGRQFSNSRSEMNVSTLELGDSALYLCASSRGQVVTEAFFGQGTRLTVV.

This chain uses TRBV20-1 with TRBJ1-3; TRBD1 matches 7 bases. CDR3 size: 13 residues. Germline loops: CDR1 DFQATT, CDR2 SNEGSKA (reference sequence). The junction had 2 bases not matched to a gene; V was cut back by 5 bases and J by 1 base. CDR3 amino acids: CSASTGSGNTIYF. The CDR3 DNA reads as TGCAGTGCTTCGACAGGGTCTGGAAACACCATATATTTT.

The chain carries TRBV20-1 and TRBJ1-1; TRBD1 matches at 7 bases. Germline V gives CDR1 DFQATT, CDR2 SNEGSKA (reference sequence). Trimming removed 2 bases from V and 0 bases from J; junction bases left unmatched: 3. The CDR3 consists of 14 residues. DNA for the CDR3: TGCAGTGCTAGATACAGGGGCCTGAACACTGAAGCTTTCTTT. Its translation is CSARYRGLNTEAFF.

The chain carries TRBV6-2 or TRBV6-3 and TRBJ2-1; no firm D call. CDR3 length equals 15 residues. Deletions cut 0 bases from V and 6 bases from J, with 12 bases between. From germline, CDR1 is MNHEY and CDR2 SVGEGT. The CDR3 DNA sequence: TGTGCCAGCAGTTACTCGCGATTTGCCGGCAATGAGCAGTTCTTC. This sequence encodes CASSYSRFAGNEQFF.

This clonotype appeared a few times. J is TRBJ1-4 and V is TRBV20-1; 8 bases map to TRBD1. The V segment lost 5 bases and the J segment 1 base; nucleotides outside the gene matches: 3. Germline V gene lookup returns CDR1 DFQATT and CDR2 SNEGSKA (reference sequence). The CDR3 has 14 amino acids. As DNA, the CDR3 is TGCAGTGCTGCGACAGGGGAAACTAATGAAAAACTGTTTTTT. Residues: CSAATGETNEKLFF.

In this sample, this clonotype turned up a few times. The J gene is TRBJ1-2, the V gene TRBV6-6, with TRBD1 identical over 10 bases. The CDR3 runs 16 residues. J was trimmed by 6 bases and V by 7 bases; bases with no gene match: 14. CDR1 is MNHNY and CDR2 is SVGAGI in the germline V gene (reference sequence). Here the CDR3 reads CASMGTGEGVRDGYTF. DNA of the CDR3: TGTGCCAGCATGGGGACAGGGGAGGGAGTTAGGGATGGCTACACCTTC.

V and J are TRBV29-1 and TRBJ1-1; unclear D gene. Germline-derived CDR1 and CDR2 are SQVTM and ANQGSEA. V lost 1 base and J 0 bases, leaving 6 bases between the germline ends. The CDR3 is made up of 13 amino acids. The CDR3 here is CSVEVQLNTEAFF. The CDR3 coding sequence is TGCAGCGTTGAAGTTCAGCTGAACACTGAAGCTTTCTTT.

This clonotype has at least ten counts. This chain joins TRBV2 and TRBJ2-1; D might be TRBD2 (6 bases). This CDR3 contains 16 residues. V lost 7 bases, J lost 0 bases, and 16 bases lay in between. Germline V gene lookup returns CDR1 SNHLY and CDR2 FYNNEI. The CDR3 sequence: CASNFELGGSYNEQFF. The CDR3 nucleotides read TGTGCCAGCAATTTTGAACTGGGAGGCTCCTACAATGAGCAGTTCTTC.

A few counts support this clonotype. This chain joins TRBV6-5 and TRBJ2-2, with TRBD2 matching over 7 bases. The CDR3 has 14 amino acids. CDR1 and CDR2 (germline): MNHEY, SVGAGI. V shed 2 bases and J 4 bases; nucleotides not matched to a gene: 1. The CDR3 spells CASSYLAVTGELFF. The CDR3 coding sequence is TGTGCCAGCAGTTACCTAGCGGTCACCGGGGAGCTGTTTTTT.

The chain couples TRBV14 to TRBJ2-7, with no clear D. This CDR3 has 14 residues. The germline V gene encodes CDR1 SGHDN and CDR2 FVKESK. V was trimmed by 0 bases and J by 6 bases, leaving 12 bases between them. Here the CDR3 DNA reads TGTGCCAGCAGCCAAGAAGTACCCGGGTCCGAGCAGTACTTC. Translating gives CASSQEVPGSEQYF.

This chain joins TRBV9 and TRBJ1-1; TRBD1 might be the D (6 bases). CDR1 is SGDLS, CDR2 YYNGEE, per germline. CDR3 length: 20 residues. V gave up 2 bases and J gave up 0 bases, with 26 bases separating them. The chain's CDR3 is CASSVSIHPGHERMNTEAFF. CDR3 nucleotide sequence: TGTGCCAGCAGCGTTTCGATTCATCCGGGACACGAGAGGATGAACACTGAAGCTTTCTTT.

This rearrangement joins TRBV18 to TRBJ1-1; possibly TRBD1 for D (6 bases). V gave up 2 bases and J gave up 6 bases, with 13 bases separating them. Germline CDR1 and CDR2: KGHSH and LQKENI. The CDR3 covers 14 residues. The CDR3 sequence is CASSPARGGSEAFF. CDR3 in DNA: TGTGCCAGCTCACCAGCCAGGGGAGGCTCTGAAGCTTTCTTT. Complete variable domain (other parts from reference TRBV18 and TRBJ1-1): NAGVMQNPRHLVRRRGQEARLRCSPMKGHSHVYWYRQLPEEGLKFMVYLQKENIIDESGMPKERFSAEFPKEGPSILRIQQVVRGDSAAYFCASSPARGGSEAFFGQGTRLTVV.

The chain combines TRBV11-2 with TRBJ2-7, with TRBD1 matching over 7 bases. J lost 6 bases, V lost 1 base, and 12 bases had no gene match. CDR3 size: 16 residues. The germline gives CDR1 SGHAT, CDR2 FQNNGV. CDR3 sequence (DNA): TGTGCCAGCAGCTTAGTAGCCACAGGGGATGGAGGCGAGCAGTACTTC. Translated: CASSLVATGDGGEQYF.

J is TRBJ2-6 and V is TRBV6-1; TRBD1 is a possible D gene (5 bases). The CDR3 is made up of 15 amino acids. Trimming removed 11 bases at V and 4 bases at J, with 18 bases between. Germline CDR1 and CDR2: MNHNS and SASEGT. CDR3: CASKWGGTGANVLTF. The CDR3 DNA follows: TGTGCCTCCAAATGGGGCGGCACCGGGGCCAACGTCCTGACTTTC.

By proportion, this clonotype is medium-sized. The chain joins TRBV7-6 to TRBJ1-1, with a tentative D call TRBD1 (5 bases). Trimming removed 0 bases at V and 1 base at J, with 6 bases between. This CDR3 region has 14 residues. Germline V gives CDR1 SGHVS, CDR2 FNYEAQ. As DNA, the CDR3 is TGTGCCAGCAGCTTAGCGGGGGGGAACACTGAAGCTTTCTTT. This codes for CASSLAGGNTEAFF. The full variable domain, completed using reference TRBV7-6 and TRBJ1-1, is GAGVSQSPRYKVTKRGQDVALRCDPISGHVSLYWYRQALGQGPEFLTYFNYEAQQDKSGLPNDRFSAERPEGSISTLTIQRTEQRDSAMYRCASSLAGGNTEAFFGQGTRLTVV.

The rearrangement uses TRBV20-1 and TRBJ2-1; D is ambiguous. Germline V CDR1 and CDR2: DFQATT, SNEGSKA (reference sequence). V lost 0 bases and J lost 2, with 5 bases in between. The CDR3 extends over 13 amino acids. The CDR3 region has the DNA TGCAGTGCTAGAGATGGGACCTACAATGAGCAGTTCTTC. Protein: CSARDGTYNEQFF.